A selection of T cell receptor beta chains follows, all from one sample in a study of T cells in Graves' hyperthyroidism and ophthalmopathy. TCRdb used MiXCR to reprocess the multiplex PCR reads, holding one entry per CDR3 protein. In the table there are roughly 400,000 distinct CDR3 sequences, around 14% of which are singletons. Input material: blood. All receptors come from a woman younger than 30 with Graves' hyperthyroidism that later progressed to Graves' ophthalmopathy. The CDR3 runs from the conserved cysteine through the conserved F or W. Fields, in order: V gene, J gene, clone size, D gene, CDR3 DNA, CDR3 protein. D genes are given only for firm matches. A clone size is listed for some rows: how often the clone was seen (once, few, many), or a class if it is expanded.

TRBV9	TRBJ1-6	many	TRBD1	TGTGCCAGCAGCGTCGGGACAGATAATTCACCCCTCCACTTT	CASSVGTDNSPLHF
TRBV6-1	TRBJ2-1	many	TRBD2	TGTGCCAGCAGACTGGAGGATCTAGCGGGAGTGAATGAGCAGTTCTTC	CASRLEDLAGVNEQFF
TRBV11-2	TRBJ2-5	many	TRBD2	TGTGCCAGCAGCGCAGTCGGGGGGGCGGGGACCCAGTACTTC	CASSAVGGAGTQYF
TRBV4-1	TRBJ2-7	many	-	TGCGCCAGCAGCCAAGATCCTCCAGACGAGCAGTACTTC	CASSQDPPDEQYF
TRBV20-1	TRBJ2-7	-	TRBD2	TGCAGTGCTAGAGAGGTGGGGGGGAGCTCCTACGAGCAGTACTTC	CSAREVGGSSYEQYF
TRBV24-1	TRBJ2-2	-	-	TGTGCCACCATGCGGCACACCGGGGAGCTGTTTTTT	CATMRHTGELFF
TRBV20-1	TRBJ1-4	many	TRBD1	TGCAGCGGGAGACAGGGGGGTGAAAAACTGTTTTTT	CSGRQGGEKLFF
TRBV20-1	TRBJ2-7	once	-	TGCAGTGCTAGTTGGACAAACTCCTACGAGCAGTACTTC	CSASWTNSYEQYF
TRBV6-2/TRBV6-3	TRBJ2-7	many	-	TGTGCCAGCACATATCCGGGCCAGCAGTACTTC	CASTYPGQQYF
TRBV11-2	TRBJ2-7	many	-	TGTGCCAGCAGCTCCCTCCAAGGGAGCTACGAGCAGTACTTC	CASSSLQGSYEQYF
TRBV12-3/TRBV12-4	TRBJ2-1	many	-	TGTGCCAGCAGCATTATTCAGGGAAATGAGCAGTTCTTC	CASSIIQGNEQFF
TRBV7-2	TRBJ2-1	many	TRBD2	TGTGCCAGCAGCTTAGAGGGGACTAGCGGGAATGAGCAGTTCTTC	CASSLEGTSGNEQFF
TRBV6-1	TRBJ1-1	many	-	TGTGCCAGCAGTTTTGCAGGGTACGACGCCAAATTGAACACTGAAGCTTTCTTT	CASSFAGYDAKLNTEAFF
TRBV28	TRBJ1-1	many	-	TGTGCCAGCAGTTTAAAGGGGCTGAACACTGAAGCTTTCTTT	CASSLKGLNTEAFF
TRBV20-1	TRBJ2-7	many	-	TGCAGTGCGAGAAACTTAGCTGTGTACGAGCAGTACTTC	CSARNLAVYEQYF
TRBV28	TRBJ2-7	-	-	TGTGCCACCTTGCGGGCGGCCGGGCCCTCCGAGCAGTACTTC	CATLRAAGPSEQYF